This TCR beta chain is drawn from a study of shared clonotypes between healthy human individuals. Those who donated were healthy HIV-negative adults, with no recent acute infections or vaccinations reported. Samples underwent the assay at deep level. In the original processing: Junction-only sequences produced by ImmunoSEQ had no quality scores, so filtering differed. TCRdb keeps only in-frame clones here, not all; method: immunoSEQ multiplex PCR. That table gives V, J and clone size, and the DNA gave D and trimming. The data contain more than 2 million clones, roughly 95% of them singletons. Comment on this clone: Its antigen is unknown.

Study-level results: Clonotype sharing among donors likely depends on sequencing depth.

Looked up from germline, CDR1 is SGHAT and CDR2 is FQNNGV. V lost 4 bases and J 7 bases, leaving 11 bases between the germline ends. This CDR3 has 13 residues. This rearrangement joins TRBV11-2 to TRBJ2-1; the D is unclear. This receptor was identified in a man between 18 and 35 years old in good health. Material: naive CD4+ T cells sorted from blood. Subset described: CD45RA+ positively selected. The CDR3 DNA reads TGTGCCAGCAGCTATAACAGCCTGAATGAGCAGTTCTTC. Amino acids: CASSYNSLNEQFF.